Shown below are 6 T cell receptor beta chains from a single sample sequenced in a study of glioma-infiltrating T cells after dendritic cell vaccination. Measured with immunoSEQ multiplex PCR; TCRdb has only the in-frame clones, and not every one. The sample consists of roughly 100,000 clones, 80% to 85% of them appearing once. The time point here: after dendritic cell vaccination, including at tumor progression/relapse. The sample consisted of blood, taken after dendritic cell vaccination. The receptors stem from a human donor with glioblastoma.

The chain joins TRBV5-1 to TRBJ1-2; 8 nucleotides line up with TRBD1. The length of the CDR3 is 15 residues. The V gene's germline CDR1 is SGHRS and CDR2 YFSETQ. Trimming took 4 bases from V and 0 from J; bases not matched to a gene: 5. This chain's CDR3 is CASSPTGAPNYGYTF. In DNA form, the CDR3 reads TGCGCCAGCAGCCCGACAGGGGCCCCTAACTATGGCTACACCTTC. The variable domain in full, completed from reference TRBV5-1 and TRBJ1-2, reads KAGVTQTPRYLIKTRGQQVTLSCSPISGHRSVSWYQQTPGQGLQFLFEYFSETQRNKGNFPGRFSGRQFSNSRSEMNVSTLELGDSALYLCASSPTGAPNYGYTFGSGTRLTVV.

V and J are TRBV9 and TRBJ2-5; the match to TRBD1 covers 7 bases. V lost 3 bases, J lost 2 bases, and 7 bases stayed unmatched. The CDR3 is 15 residues long. The germline gives CDR1 SGDLS, CDR2 YYNGEE. DNA of the CDR3: TGTGCCAGCAGCGAGGGGATCAGGGGGCAAGAGACCCAGTACTTC. Translating it yields CASSEGIRGQETQYF.

This clone is termed medium-sized. The rearrangement uses TRBV10-3 and TRBJ1-5; 9 nucleotides agree with TRBD1. The V and J ends lost 8 bases and 7 bases, in that order; junction bases with no gene match: 3. The germline CDR1 and CDR2 sequences are ENHRY and SYGVKD. This CDR3 region has 12 residues. The CDR3 DNA follows: TGTGCCATCGGGACAGGGAGACAGCCCCAGCATTTT. It encodes CAIGTGRQPQHF.

This CDR3 reads CASSIITTREQYF. CDR3 DNA sequence: TGTGCCAGCAGTATAATAACTACGAGGGAGCAGTACTTC. The rearrangement joins TRBV6-5 to TRBJ2-7; D gene ambiguous. From germline, CDR1 is MNHEY and CDR2 SVGAGI. CDR3 length: 13 amino acids. The V and J ends lost 5 bases and 7 bases respectively, with 15 bases between them.

This chain joins TRBV4-1 and TRBJ1-5; perhaps TRBD1 as D (6 bases). Germline CDR1 and CDR2: MGHRA and YSYEKL. The CDR3 is 14 amino acids. Deletions cut 4 bases from V and 12 bases from J, with 19 bases between. The CDR3 spells CASSLRNTGTGQHF. The CDR3 DNA reads as TGCGCCAGCAGCCTGAGGAATACAGGGACGGGCCAGCATTTT.

A single count supports this clone. The chain links TRBV6-6 to TRBJ1-2, with D possibly TRBD1 on 5 matching bases. Trimming cost V 7 bases and J 4 bases, with 16 bases left between them. There are 14 residues in the CDR3. In germline, CDR1 is MNHNY, CDR2 SVGAGI (reference sequence). CDR3: CASNALGASYGYTF. DNA for the CDR3: TGTGCCAGCAACGCCTTAGGGGCGAGCTATGGCTACACCTTC.